Each of the 30 T cell receptor beta chains below was sequenced from the same sample in a study of blood T cells in healthy people across ages. A J-beta primer mix and a sample-barcoded 5' primer were used in a second PCR of roughly 6 to 11 cycles. TCRdb processed the 5' RACE reads anew with MiXCR; each CDR3 protein has one entry. The sample contains around 1,900,000 distinct CDR3 sequences, 39% of which appear only once. The source material was blood. These receptors all stem from a human donor in good health.

The gene calls are TRBV18 and TRBJ2-7, with D perhaps being TRBD1 or TRBD2 (5 bases each). The CDR3 runs to 14 residues. CDR1 and CDR2 from the germline V gene are KGHSH and LQKENI. V lost 3 bases and J 1 base, leaving 10 bases between the germline ends. CDR3 in amino acids: CASSPGDLSYEQYF. The CDR3 nucleotides are TGTGCCAGCTCACCCGGGGACCTGTCCTACGAGCAGTACTTC.

This rearrangement joins TRBV7-2 to TRBJ2-7; 12 bases align to TRBD1. The DNA matches TRBJ2-5 better at its end, which makes the J call doubtful. This CDR3 region has 18 residues. Looked up from germline, CDR1 is SGHTA and CDR2 is FQGNSA. CDR3 DNA sequence: TGTGCCAGCAGCTTAGGGGGTGTTGGGGACAGGGGGCTGAAGACCCAGTACTTC. It translates to CASSLGGVGDRGLKTQYF.

The gene calls are TRBV10-3 and TRBJ1-2; 7 bases are shared with TRBD1. V lost 7 bases, J lost 4 bases, and 9 bases stayed unmatched. This CDR3 comprises 14 residues. Germline V gene sequence: CDR1 ENHRY, CDR2 SYGVKD. CDR3 sequence: CAIKQDREPYGYTF. For the CDR3, the DNA is TGTGCCATCAAACAAGACAGGGAGCCCTATGGCTACACCTTC.

A note on this clonotype: Sequence at one end of the junction differs from germline and may be a read error. V is TRBV10-3 and J is TRBJ2-6, with D possibly TRBD2 on 6 matching bases. The CDR3 is 16 amino acids. Germline assignment: CDR1 ENHRY and CDR2 SYGVKD. CDR3 nucleotides: TGTGCCATCTCAGGACGGGAGAACTCTGGGGCCAACGTCCGGACTTTC. It is translated as CAISGRENSGANVRTF.

The chain is built from TRBV5-1 and TRBJ1-1, with D unclear. The CDR3 totals 18 residues. The germline CDR1 and CDR2 sequences are SGHRS and YFSETQ. V lost 4 bases and J lost 0, with 22 bases in between. The CDR3 nucleotides are TGCGCCAGCAGCCCCGTCGCCCTTAGTAGGACTTTGAACACTGAAGCTTTCTTT. Translated: CASSPVALSRTLNTEAFF.

This rearrangement joins TRBV29-1 to TRBJ1-1; no firm D call. Trimming pared 2 bases from V and 11 bases from J, leaving 18 bases between. The V gene's germline CDR1 is SQVTM and CDR2 ANQGSEA. The CDR3 runs 13 residues. For the CDR3, the DNA is TGCAGCGTTGAACGAATTTTTGAACCCGGGGCTTTCTTT. The encoded protein is CSVERIFEPGAFF.

The chain is built from TRBV30 and TRBJ2-4, with 7 bases lining up with TRBD1. The tail of the sequence fits TRBJ2-7 better, so the J call may be wrong. The CDR3 is 15 amino acids. Germline-derived CDR1 and CDR2 are GTSNPN and SVGIG (reference sequence). As DNA, the CDR3 is TGTGCCTGGATGGTATTGGGGACAGCAGTTAGCGAGCAGTACTTC. Its protein is CAWMVLGTAVSEQYF.

In its sample, this clonotype was seen a few times. The chain carries TRBV10-3 and TRBJ2-5; no firm D call. Germline CDR1 and CDR2: ENHRY and SYGVKD. V was pared by 4 bases and J by 5 bases, with 8 bases between. This CDR3 is 12 amino acids long. This CDR3 is CAISAYSETQYF. The CDR3 DNA follows: TGTGCCATCAGTGCCTACAGTGAGACCCAGTACTTC.

This clonotype was recorded many times. V usage is TRBV10-3 and J usage is TRBJ2-3, with D unresolved. V gave up 3 bases and J gave up 3 bases, with 10 bases separating them. CDR3 length equals 14 residues. Germline CDR1 ENHRY, CDR2 SYGVKD. CDR3 DNA: TGTGCCATCAGTGACTACCTCGAAACAGATACGCAGTATTTT. It translates to CAISDYLETDTQYF.

This sequence joins TRBV18 and TRBJ1-5, with D perhaps TRBD1 (6 bases). From germline, CDR1 is KGHSH and CDR2 LQKENI. The CDR3 loop spans 16 amino acids. V shed 3 bases and J shed 3 bases, with 15 bases lying between them. CDR3 nucleotide sequence: TGTGCCAGCTCACCGAAGGACAGTGGATACAATCAGCCCCAGCATTTT. It codes for CASSPKDSGYNQPQHF.

The V call is TRBV20-1, the J call TRBJ2-2; 8 bases match TRBD1. The germline V gene has CDR1 DFQATT and CDR2 SNEGSKA (reference sequence). The V gene end was trimmed by 0 bases and the J gene end by 0 bases; junction bases not matched to a gene: 3. The CDR3 sequence is 16 residues long. The CDR3 spells CSARDYRGANTGELFF. The CDR3 nucleotides read TGCAGTGCTAGAGACTACAGGGGGGCGAACACCGGGGAGCTGTTTTTT.

In this sample, this clonotype turned up a few times. The chain joins TRBV7-2 to TRBJ1-1; the D gene is possibly TRBD1 (6 bases). Germline V lookup: CDR1 SGHTA, CDR2 FQGNSA. V dropped 2 bases and J dropped 6 bases, with 13 bases sitting between them. This CDR3 region has 14 residues. The CDR3 nucleotides are TGTGCCAGCAGCTTAACAGGGTCCCGATCTGAAGCTTTCTTT. This gives the protein CASSLTGSRSEAFF.

The chain uses TRBV5-1 and TRBJ2-7; D not resolved. Germline V gene sequence: CDR1 SGHRS, CDR2 YFSETQ. The CDR3 has 14 amino acids. The V end was cut by 3 bases, the J end by 0 bases, with 10 bases between. The CDR3 loop is CASSSVKDSYEQYF. CDR3 nucleotides: TGCGCCAGCAGCTCTGTGAAAGACTCCTACGAGCAGTACTTC.

V gene TRBV20-1 combines with J gene TRBJ2-3; TRBD2 agrees at 8 bases. J lost 3 bases, V lost 2 bases, and 7 bases had no gene match. Germline CDR1 and CDR2: DFQATT and SNEGSKA (reference sequence). The CDR3 is made up of 15 amino acids. CDR3 sequence: CSARLAGGVTDTQYF. For the CDR3, the DNA is TGCAGTGCTAGACTTGCGGGGGGTGTAACAGATACGCAGTATTTT.

This clonotype has just a few counts. The chain is built from TRBV7-9 and TRBJ1-4; unclear D gene. V lost 3 bases, J lost 10 bases, and 9 bases lay in between. The CDR3 runs to 12 residues. Germline V gene lookup returns CDR1 SEHNR and CDR2 FQNEAQ (reference sequence). CDR3 in DNA: TGTGCCAGCAGCTTGGGCTCCCCAAAACTGTTTTTT. It specifies CASSLGSPKLFF.

The CDR3 loop reads CASSFPMVAEAFF. The CDR3 bases are TGTGCCAGCAGCTTTCCCATGGTAGCTGAAGCTTTCTTT. The chain couples TRBV7-9 to TRBJ1-1; no definite D call. CDR3 length: 13 residues. Germline V lookup: CDR1 SEHNR, CDR2 FQNEAQ (reference sequence). Trimming took off 3 bases at V and 6 bases at J, with 11 bases between the two ends.

The V call is TRBV28, the J call TRBJ1-2, with unresolved D. The V end lost 6 bases, the J end lost 3 bases, and 17 bases lay between the germline ends. This CDR3 region has 15 residues. CDR1 is MDHEN and CDR2 is SYDVKM in the germline V gene. The CDR3, as DNA: TGTGCCAGCAGCCCGACTGGAGAGGGCCACTATGGCTACACCTTC. As protein: CASSPTGEGHYGYTF.

The gene calls are TRBV28 and TRBJ1-2, with D maybe TRBD1 (5 bases). The germline V and J ends were trimmed by 5 bases and 5 bases, with 15 bases remaining between them. The CDR3 is 14 residues long. Germline assignment: CDR1 MDHEN and CDR2 SYDVKM. CDR3 coding DNA: TGTGCCAGCAGTACTCAGGGATTTGGATATGGCTACACCTTC. Translating it yields CASSTQGFGYGYTF.

J is TRBJ2-1 and V is TRBV12-3 or TRBV12-4, with TRBD2 identical over 8 bases. The CDR3 is 15 residues long. V was pared by 2 bases and J by 7 bases, with 7 bases of the junction left unmatched. The CDR3 sequence: CASSLNRGGSNEQFF. CDR3 coding DNA: TGTGCCAGCAGTTTAAATCGGGGGGGCTCGAATGAGCAGTTCTTC.

This clonotype was recorded only once. A junction boundary mismatches the germline segment, possibly from a read error. The CDR3 is CSVRAGGDYNGQFF. DNA for the CDR3: TGCAGTGTCCGGGCGGGGGGAGACTACAATGGGCAGTTCTTC. The V gene is TRBV20-1, the J gene TRBJ2-1, with 8 bases aligning to TRBD2. The germline V gene has CDR1 DFQATT and CDR2 SNEGSKA (reference sequence). This CDR3 has 14 residues.

The V and J genes are TRBV20-1 and TRBJ2-7, with TRBD2 matching over 12 bases. The junction had 5 bases not matched to a gene; V was cut back by 4 bases and J by 4 bases. Per germline, CDR1 DFQATT and CDR2 SNEGSKA (reference sequence). The CDR3 length is 14 residues. The CDR3 DNA reads TGCAGTGCTAAAACTAGCGGGGGGAGATACGAGCAGTACTTC. This sequence encodes CSAKTSGGRYEQYF.

The V call is TRBV6-2 or TRBV6-3, the J call TRBJ2-7; D gene uncertain. This CDR3 spans 15 amino acids. V gave up 7 bases and J gave up 7 bases, with 23 bases separating them. The germline V gene has CDR1 MNHEY and CDR2 SVGEGT. CDR3 loop: CASTNLPRFYNEQYF. The CDR3 DNA reads TGTGCCAGCACTAATTTACCAAGGTTCTACAATGAGCAGTACTTC.

A single count supports this clonotype. V and J are TRBV6-2 or TRBV6-3 and TRBJ2-3; no reliable D call. CDR1 and CDR2 from the germline V gene are MNHEY and SVGEGT. The CDR3 contains 17 residues. Deletions cut 0 bases from V and 9 bases from J, with 22 bases between. The CDR3 reads CASSYSIRARRFKTQYF. In DNA form, the CDR3 reads TGTGCCAGCAGTTACTCGATACGGGCCCGTCGCTTTAAGACGCAGTATTTT.

The chain has TRBV7-2 and TRBJ2-3; D ambiguous. The CDR3 is 13 amino acids. The germline V and J ends were trimmed by 4 bases and 4 bases, with 9 bases remaining between them. Germline lookup yields CDR1 SGHTA and CDR2 FQGNSA. The CDR3 sequence: CASSSANADTQYF. CDR3 DNA sequence: TGTGCCAGCAGCTCTGCAAACGCAGATACGCAGTATTTT. Full variable domain (rest looked up from reference TRBV7-2 and TRBJ2-3): GAGVSQSPSNKVTEKGKDVELRCDPISGHTALYWYRQSLGQGLEFLIYFQGNSAPDKSGLPSDRFSAERTGGSVSTLTIQRTQQEDSAVYLCASSSANADTQYFGPGTRLTVL.

This rearrangement joins TRBV6-2 or TRBV6-3 to TRBJ1-2; 8 nucleotides line up with TRBD1. The ends lost 6 bases at V and 5 bases at J; junction bases unmatched: 11. The CDR3 covers 15 residues. Germline V gene data show CDR1 as MNHEY and CDR2 as SVGEGT. The CDR3 region has the DNA TGTGCCAGCAGACCTCGGACAGGGACGAATTATGGCTACACCTTC. Its translation is CASRPRTGTNYGYTF.

This rearrangement joins TRBV10-3 to TRBJ2-5; tentative D call: TRBD2 (7 bases). Between the trimmed V and J ends, which lost 10 bases and 5 bases, there was a span of 17 bases. There are 13 residues in the CDR3. Germline V lookup: CDR1 ENHRY, CDR2 SYGVKD. The CDR3 reads CATLRGLEETQYF. The CDR3 nucleotides are TGTGCCACACTGCGGGGGCTGGAGGAGACCCAGTACTTC.

The chain carries TRBV7-2 and TRBJ1-1, with unresolved D. V was trimmed by 2 bases and J by 4 bases, leaving 11 bases between them. The CDR3 spans 14 residues. The germline V gene has CDR1 SGHTA and CDR2 FQGNSA. This CDR3 is CASSLSKASTEAFF. The CDR3 DNA is TGTGCCAGCAGCTTAAGTAAAGCGAGCACTGAAGCTTTCTTT.

This clonotype has a handful of counts. CDR3 sequence reads: CASSLLYGQGQYF. The CDR3 nucleotides are TGTGCCAGCAGTTTACTTTATGGTCAAGGGCAGTACTTC. The chain uses TRBV28 and TRBJ2-4; D uncertain. CDR3 length: 13 residues. Germline CDR1 and CDR2: MDHEN and SYDVKM. V lost 2 bases and J 13 bases, leaving 15 bases between the germline ends.

This chain uses TRBV7-2 with TRBJ2-7; D not certain. This CDR3 is 12 amino acids long. With 6 bases removed from V and 3 bases from J, the gap between germline ends came to 9 bases. Germline lookup yields CDR1 SGHTA and CDR2 FQGNSA. Here the CDR3 reads CASSRAYYEQYF. CDR3 in DNA: TGTGCCAGCAGTAGAGCCTACTACGAGCAGTACTTC. Variable domain in full (rest from reference TRBV7-2 and TRBJ2-7): GAGVSQSPSNKVTEKGKDVELRCDPISGHTALYWYRQSLGQGLEFLIYFQGNSAPDKSGLPSDRFSAERTGGSVSTLTIQRTQQEDSAVYLCASSRAYYEQYFGPGTRLTVT.

V usage is TRBV5-1 and J usage is TRBJ2-3, with TRBD1 identical over 7 bases. The germline V gene has CDR1 SGHRS and CDR2 YFSETQ. CDR3 length: 16 amino acids. Germline trimming cut 0 bases from V and 1 base from J; bases unmatched to any gene: 5. CDR3 sequence (DNA): TGCGCCAGCAGCTTGGAACAGGGGTGGGGCACAGATACGCAGTATTTT. This translates into CASSLEQGWGTDTQYF.